The 7 T cell receptor beta chains in this list originate from one sample, sequenced in a study of blood T cell repertoires in COVID-19. Using immunoSEQ multiplex PCR, the repertoire was profiled, and TCRdb retains in-frame clones only, with some absent. The sample includes over 200,000 clones, roughly nine tenths seen only once; the top ten take under 7%. Input material: peripheral blood. These receptors came from a man in his fifties or sixties who had recovered from COVID-19.

Here the CDR3 reads CASIRGQRKTQYF. Written as DNA, the CDR3 is TGTGCCAGCATCCGTGGACAGAGAAAGACCCAGTACTTC. The rearrangement joins TRBV6-5 to TRBJ2-5; TRBD1 might be the D (6 bases). Per the germline V gene, CDR1 is MNHEY and CDR2 is SVGAGI. Trimming left V 7 bases short and J 6 bases short, with 15 bases between. CDR3 length: 13 residues.

V usage is TRBV7-2 and J usage is TRBJ2-7; TRBD2 agrees at 7 bases. This CDR3 has 17 residues. V shed 2 bases, J shed 4 bases, and the junction held 14 bases outside the gene matches. Germline lookup yields CDR1 SGHTA and CDR2 FQGNSA. CDR3 in DNA: TGTGCCAGCAGCTTAATGGTTGTGGGAGGGTTATTTTACGAGCAGTACTTC. This sequence encodes CASSLMVVGGLFYEQYF.

The chain couples TRBV27 to TRBJ2-1, with TRBD1 matching 9 bases. The CDR3 has 13 residues. J gave up 4 bases and V 8 bases, and 3 bases lay outside the gene matches. CDR1 is MNHEY and CDR2 is SMNVEV in the germline V gene (reference sequence). CDR3: CASGQGIYNEQFF. The CDR3, as DNA: TGTGCCAGCGGACAGGGGATTTACAATGAGCAGTTCTTC.

This clone was seen ten or more times. The chain recombines TRBV9 with TRBJ2-1, with unresolved D. CDR1 and CDR2 from the germline V gene are SGDLS and YYNGEE. The germline V and J ends were trimmed by 0 bases and 5 bases, with 9 bases remaining between them. The CDR3 totals 14 residues. Here the CDR3 reads CASSVASSDNEQFF. DNA of the CDR3: TGTGCCAGCAGCGTAGCCTCGTCGGACAATGAGCAGTTCTTC.

The gene calls are TRBV5-1 and TRBJ1-1; D call uncertain. Trimming took 7 bases from V and 2 from J, leaving 6 bases between them. The CDR3 is 11 amino acids. Germline CDR1 and CDR2: SGHRS and YFSETQ. The CDR3 DNA reads as TGCGCCAGCCGGGGTAACACTGAAGCTTTCTTT. The encoded protein is CASRGNTEAFF.

The V call is TRBV3-1 (or the pseudogene TRBV3-2), the J call TRBJ1-1; D unresolved. CDR3 length equals 14 residues. V was pared by 0 bases and J by 3 bases, with 8 bases between. Germline CDR1 is LGHDT and CDR2 is YNNKEL (reference sequence). Here the CDR3 reads CASSQEGRYTEAFF. In DNA, the CDR3 is TGTGCCAGCAGCCAAGAGGGGAGGTACACTGAAGCTTTCTTT.

The chain couples TRBV9 to TRBJ2-2; D perhaps matches TRBD2 (5 bases). With 4 bases removed from V and 3 bases from J, the gap between germline ends came to 19 bases. CDR1 SGDLS and CDR2 YYNGEE come from the germline V gene. The CDR3 is made up of 17 amino acids. The CDR3 region is CASSPTRDAFYTGELFF. The DNA for the CDR3 is TGTGCCAGCAGCCCAACCCGGGATGCGTTTTACACCGGGGAGCTGTTTTTT.